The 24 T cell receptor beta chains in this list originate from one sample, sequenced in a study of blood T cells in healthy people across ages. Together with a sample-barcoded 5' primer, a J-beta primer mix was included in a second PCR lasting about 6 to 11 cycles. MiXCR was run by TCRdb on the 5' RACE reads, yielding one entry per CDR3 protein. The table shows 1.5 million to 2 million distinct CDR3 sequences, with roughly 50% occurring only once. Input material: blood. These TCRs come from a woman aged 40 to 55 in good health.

In DNA, the CDR3 is TGTGCCAGCAAACCGAGCGGGGTCTCCTACAATGAGCAGTTCTTC. It encodes CASKPSGVSYNEQFF. The chain combines TRBV28 with TRBJ2-1, with 7 bases aligning to TRBD2. Germline V gene sequence: CDR1 MDHEN, CDR2 SYDVKM. The CDR3 has 15 amino acids. Trimming took 7 bases from V and 0 from J; bases not matched to a gene: 6. The complete variable domain, with remaining parts taken from reference TRBV28 and TRBJ2-1, reads DVKVTQSSRYLVKRTGEKVFLECVQDMDHENMFWYRQDPGLGLRLIYFSYDVKMKEKGDIPEGYSVSREKKERFSLILESASTNQTSMYLCASKPSGVSYNEQFFGPGTRLTVL.

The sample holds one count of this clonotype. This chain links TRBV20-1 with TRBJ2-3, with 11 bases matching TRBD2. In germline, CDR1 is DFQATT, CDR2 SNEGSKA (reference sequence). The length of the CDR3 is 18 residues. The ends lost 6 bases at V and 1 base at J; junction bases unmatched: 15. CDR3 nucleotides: TGCAGTGCCCTCAACCAAAGGACTAGCGGGCCCGGCACAGATACGCAGTATTTT. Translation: CSALNQRTSGPGTDTQYF.

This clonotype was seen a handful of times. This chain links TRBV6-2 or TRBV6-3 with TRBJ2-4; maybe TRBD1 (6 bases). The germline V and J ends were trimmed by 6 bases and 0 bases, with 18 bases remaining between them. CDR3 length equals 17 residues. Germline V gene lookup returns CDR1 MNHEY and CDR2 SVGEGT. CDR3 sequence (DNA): TGTGCCAGCAGAACTTCCCAGGGGTCGAGAGCCAAAAACATTCAGTACTTC. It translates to CASRTSQGSRAKNIQYF.

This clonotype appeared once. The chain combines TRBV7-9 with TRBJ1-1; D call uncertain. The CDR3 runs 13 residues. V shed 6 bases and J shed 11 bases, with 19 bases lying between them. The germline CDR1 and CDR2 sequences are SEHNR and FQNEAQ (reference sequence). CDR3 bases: TGTGCCAGCAGGAGAGGATTATGGGGTTCGGCTTTCTTT. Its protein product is CASRRGLWGSAFF.

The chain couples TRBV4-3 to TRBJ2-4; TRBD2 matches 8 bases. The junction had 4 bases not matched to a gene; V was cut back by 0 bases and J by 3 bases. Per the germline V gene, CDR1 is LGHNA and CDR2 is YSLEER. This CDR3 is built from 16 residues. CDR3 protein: CASSQEWRGVKNIQYF. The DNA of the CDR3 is TGCGCCAGCAGCCAAGAGTGGCGGGGGGTCAAAAACATTCAGTACTTC.

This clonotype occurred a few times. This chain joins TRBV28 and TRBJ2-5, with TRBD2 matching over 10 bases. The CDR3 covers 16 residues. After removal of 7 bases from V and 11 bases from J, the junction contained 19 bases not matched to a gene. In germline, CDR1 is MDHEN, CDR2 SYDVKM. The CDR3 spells CASTNTGASGGWEQYF. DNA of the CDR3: TGTGCCAGCACTAACACGGGGGCTAGCGGGGGTTGGGAGCAGTACTTC.

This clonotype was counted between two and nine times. The CDR3 nucleotides are TGTGCCACTAATAGCGGGGGCCAATCCTACAATGAGCAGTTCTTC. Encoded protein: CATNSGGQSYNEQFF. The genes are TRBV2 and TRBJ2-1, with 9 bases that match TRBD2. The V and J ends lost 10 bases and 1 base, in that order; junction bases with no gene match: 8. Germline values: CDR1 SNHLY, CDR2 FYNNEI. The CDR3 extends over 15 amino acids.

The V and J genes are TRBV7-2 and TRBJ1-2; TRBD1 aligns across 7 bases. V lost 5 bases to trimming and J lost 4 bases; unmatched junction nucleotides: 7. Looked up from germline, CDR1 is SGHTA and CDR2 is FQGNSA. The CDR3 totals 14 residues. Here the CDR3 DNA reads TGTGCCAGCAGCAAGCAACAGGGGACCTATGGCTACACCTTC. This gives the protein CASSKQQGTYGYTF. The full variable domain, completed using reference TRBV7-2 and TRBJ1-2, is GAGVSQSPSNKVTEKGKDVELRCDPISGHTALYWYRQSLGQGLEFLIYFQGNSAPDKSGLPSDRFSAERTGGSVSTLTIQRTQQEDSAVYLCASSKQQGTYGYTFGSGTRLTVV.

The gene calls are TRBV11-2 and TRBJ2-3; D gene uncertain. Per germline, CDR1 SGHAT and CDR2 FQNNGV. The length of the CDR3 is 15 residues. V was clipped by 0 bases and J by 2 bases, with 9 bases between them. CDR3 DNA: TGTGCCAGCAGCTTAGATGGAATCTTCACAGATACGCAGTATTTT. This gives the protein CASSLDGIFTDTQYF.

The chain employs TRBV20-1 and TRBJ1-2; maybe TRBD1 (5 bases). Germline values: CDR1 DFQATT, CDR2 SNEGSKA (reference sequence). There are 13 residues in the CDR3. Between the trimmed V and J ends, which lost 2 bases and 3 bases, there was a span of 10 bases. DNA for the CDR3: TGCAGTGCTAGAATAGGGGTGGACTATGGCTACACCTTC. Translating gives CSARIGVDYGYTF.

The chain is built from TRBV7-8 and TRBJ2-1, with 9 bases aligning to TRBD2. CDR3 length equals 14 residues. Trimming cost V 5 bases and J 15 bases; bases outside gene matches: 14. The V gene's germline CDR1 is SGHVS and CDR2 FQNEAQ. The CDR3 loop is CASSESGGLSGPFF. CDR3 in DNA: TGTGCCAGCAGCGAGAGCGGGGGGCTCTCCGGGCCGTTCTTC.

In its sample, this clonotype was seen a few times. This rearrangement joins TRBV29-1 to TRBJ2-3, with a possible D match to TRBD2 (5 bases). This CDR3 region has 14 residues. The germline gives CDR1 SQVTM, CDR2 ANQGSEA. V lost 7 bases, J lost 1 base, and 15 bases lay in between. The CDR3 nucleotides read TGCAGCGCTCGGACTGGCATTGGCACAGATACGCAGTATTTT. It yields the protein CSARTGIGTDTQYF.

The DNA for the CDR3 is TGTGCCAGCAGGGACGGGGGGGACAACACAGATACGCAGTATTTT. Translation gives CASRDGGDNTDTQYF. This sequence joins TRBV6-5 and TRBJ2-3; 8 bases fit TRBD2. The CDR3 loop spans 15 amino acids. Looked up from germline, CDR1 is MNHEY and CDR2 is SVGAGI. The V and J ends lost 6 bases and 2 bases, in that order; junction bases with no gene match: 7.

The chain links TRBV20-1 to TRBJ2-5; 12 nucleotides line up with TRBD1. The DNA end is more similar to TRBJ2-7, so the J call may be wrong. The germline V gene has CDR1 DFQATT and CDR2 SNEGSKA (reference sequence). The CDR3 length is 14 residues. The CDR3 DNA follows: TGCAGTGCTAGCGCGGGACAGGGGGCCTGCGAGCAGTACTTC. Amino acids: CSASAGQGACEQYF.

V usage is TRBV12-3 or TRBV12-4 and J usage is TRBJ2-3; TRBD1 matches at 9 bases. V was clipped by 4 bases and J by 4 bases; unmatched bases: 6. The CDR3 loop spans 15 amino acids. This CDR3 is CASSSLGQGPDTQYF. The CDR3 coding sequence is TGTGCCAGCAGTTCGTTGGGACAGGGACCAGATACGCAGTATTTT.

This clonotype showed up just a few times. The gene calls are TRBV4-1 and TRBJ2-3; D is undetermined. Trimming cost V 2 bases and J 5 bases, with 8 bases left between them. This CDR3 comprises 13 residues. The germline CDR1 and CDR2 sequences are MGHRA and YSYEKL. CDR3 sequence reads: CASSQTPRDTQYF. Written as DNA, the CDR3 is TGCGCCAGCAGCCAAACACCTAGAGATACGCAGTATTTT.

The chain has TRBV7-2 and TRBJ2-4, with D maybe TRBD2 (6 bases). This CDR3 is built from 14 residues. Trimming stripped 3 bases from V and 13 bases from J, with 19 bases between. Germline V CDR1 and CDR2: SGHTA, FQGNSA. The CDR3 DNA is TGTGCCAGCAGCTTCCGGGACTCTAGTAGGGAGCAGTACTTC. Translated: CASSFRDSSREQYF.

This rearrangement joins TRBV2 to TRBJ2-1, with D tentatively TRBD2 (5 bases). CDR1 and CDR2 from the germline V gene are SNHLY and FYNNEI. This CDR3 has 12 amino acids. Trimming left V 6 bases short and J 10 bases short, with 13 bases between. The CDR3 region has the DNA TGTGCCAGCAGCGACGGGATTGTCGAGCAGTTCTTC. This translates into CASSDGIVEQFF.

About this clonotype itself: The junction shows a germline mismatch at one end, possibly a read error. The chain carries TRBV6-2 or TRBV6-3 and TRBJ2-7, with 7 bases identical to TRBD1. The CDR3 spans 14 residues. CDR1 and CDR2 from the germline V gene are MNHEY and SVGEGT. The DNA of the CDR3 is TGTGCCAGCAGTTTTACAGGGGAAGCTTACGAGCAGTGCTTC. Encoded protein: CASSFTGEAYEQCF.

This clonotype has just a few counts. Written as DNA, the CDR3 is TGTGCCAGCAGCGTAGGGGGCAGTAGGAACTATGGCTACACCTTC. It is translated as CASSVGGSRNYGYTF. This chain uses TRBV9 with TRBJ1-2; D might be TRBD1 (5 bases). The CDR3 loop spans 15 amino acids. Germline V gene lookup returns CDR1 SGDLS and CDR2 YYNGEE. The V and J ends lost 0 bases and 2 bases respectively, with 11 bases between them. Based on the CDR3 plus reference TRBV9 and TRBJ1-2, the full variable domain is DSGVTQTPKHLITATGQRVTLRCSPRSGDLSVYWYQQSLDQGLQFLIQYYNGEERAKGNILERFSAQQFPDLHSELNLSSLELGDSALYFCASSVGGSRNYGYTFGSGTRLTVV.

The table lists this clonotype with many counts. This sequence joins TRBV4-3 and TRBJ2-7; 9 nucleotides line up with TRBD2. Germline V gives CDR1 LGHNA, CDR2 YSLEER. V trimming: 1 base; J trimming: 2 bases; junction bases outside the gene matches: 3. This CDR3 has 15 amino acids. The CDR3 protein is CASSQGASGAYEQYF. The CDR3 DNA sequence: TGCGCCAGCAGCCAAGGGGCTAGCGGGGCCTACGAGCAGTACTTC.

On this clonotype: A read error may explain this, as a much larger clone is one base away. CDR3: CASSSRQLSYEQFF. Here the CDR3 DNA reads TGCGCCAGCAGCTCCCGACAGCTCTCCTACGAGCAGTTCTTC. The chain carries TRBV5-1 and TRBJ2-1; a possible D gene is TRBD1 (5 bases). Between the trimmed V and J ends, which lost 3 bases and 10 bases, there was a span of 17 bases. Per the germline V gene, CDR1 is SGHRS and CDR2 is YFSETQ. There are 14 residues in the CDR3.

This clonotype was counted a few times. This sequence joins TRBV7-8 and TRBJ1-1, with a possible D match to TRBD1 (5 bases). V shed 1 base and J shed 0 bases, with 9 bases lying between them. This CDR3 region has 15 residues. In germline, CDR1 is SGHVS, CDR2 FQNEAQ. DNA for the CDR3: TGTGCCAGCAGCTTAGGAGGGGCTATGAACACTGAAGCTTTCTTT. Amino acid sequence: CASSLGGAMNTEAFF.

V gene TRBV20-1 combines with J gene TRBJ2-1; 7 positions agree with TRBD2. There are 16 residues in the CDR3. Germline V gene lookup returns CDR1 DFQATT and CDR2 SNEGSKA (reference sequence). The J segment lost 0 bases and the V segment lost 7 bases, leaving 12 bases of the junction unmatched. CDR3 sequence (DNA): TGCAGTGTTACACCCAGTGGGGGGGACTCCTACAATGAGCAGTTCTTC. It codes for CSVTPSGGDSYNEQFF.